Listed here are 7 T cell receptor beta chains from one sample, sequenced in a study of cytotoxic CD8 clonotypes in ibrutinib-treated CLL. Here immunoSEQ multiplex PCR was the method, and the copy in TCRdb shows in-frame clones only, minus some. This table holds 150,000 to 200,000 clones, 72% found once. The sequencing used PBMCs, collected after 24 months of ibrutinib treatment. The source is a human donor with chronic lymphocytic leukemia.

The V call is TRBV7-9, the J call TRBJ2-3, with D maybe TRBD2 (5 bases). The germline CDR1 and CDR2 sequences are SEHNR and FQNEAQ (reference sequence). V dropped 4 bases and J dropped 0 bases, with 8 bases sitting between them. This CDR3 is 14 amino acids long. The CDR3 DNA reads as TGTGCCAGCAGCTCCAGGACTAGCACAGATACGCAGTATTTT. This translates into CASSSRTSTDTQYF.

V gene TRBV2 combines with J gene TRBJ1-1; 7 nucleotides align to TRBD1. J gave up 7 bases and V 4 bases, and 12 bases lay outside the gene matches. Germline values: CDR1 SNHLY, CDR2 FYNNEI. The CDR3 loop spans 15 amino acids. The DNA of the CDR3 is TGTGCCAGCAGTGGAGCAGACAGGGAATGGGGTGAAGCTTTCTTT. The encoded protein is CASSGADREWGEAFF.

The chain joins TRBV18 to TRBJ2-1; D tentatively reads TRBD1 or TRBD2 (7 bases each). Germline CDR1 reads KGHSH; CDR2 reads LQKENI. The V and J ends lost 2 bases and 8 bases respectively, with 16 bases between them. The CDR3 is 15 residues long. The CDR3 loop reads CASSPVRAGGDEQFF. CDR3 nucleotides: TGTGCCAGCTCACCAGTCCGAGCAGGGGGGGATGAGCAGTTCTTC.

The chain is built from TRBV27 and TRBJ2-7; D is unresolved. CDR1 is MNHEY and CDR2 is SMNVEV in the germline V gene (reference sequence). With 4 bases removed from V and 2 bases from J, the gap between germline ends came to 6 bases. This CDR3 comprises 12 residues. The CDR3 region is CASSSATYEQYF. The CDR3 DNA reads TGTGCCAGCAGTTCGGCCACCTACGAGCAGTACTTC.

A few counts support this clone. The gene calls are TRBV5-1 and TRBJ2-3, with TRBD1 matching 8 bases. Trimming removed 1 base from V and 3 bases from J; junction bases left unmatched: 4. The germline V gene encodes CDR1 SGHRS and CDR2 YFSETQ. This CDR3 is built from 15 residues. CDR3 bases: TGCGCCAGCAGCTTGAGCAGGGGGCTAACAGATACGCAGTATTTT. Protein product: CASSLSRGLTDTQYF. Together with reference TRBV5-1 and TRBJ2-3, the CDR3 gives the full variable domain: KAGVTQTPRYLIKTRGQQVTLSCSPISGHRSVSWYQQTPGQGLQFLFEYFSETQRNKGNFPGRFSGRQFSNSRSEMNVSTLELGDSALYLCASSLSRGLTDTQYFGPGTRLTVL.

In its sample, this clone was seen a few times. The V gene is TRBV5-1, the J gene TRBJ2-1; 9 positions match TRBD2. The V gene end was trimmed by 3 bases and the J gene end by 1 base; junction bases not matched to a gene: 2. Germline CDR1 is SGHRS and CDR2 is YFSETQ. This CDR3 spans 15 amino acids. The CDR3 spells CASSSSGRSYNEQFF. DNA of the CDR3: TGCGCCAGCAGCTCCAGCGGGAGGTCCTACAATGAGCAGTTCTTC.

This chain links TRBV5-1 with TRBJ1-1; D unclear. The V and J ends lost 4 bases and 8 bases respectively, with 21 bases between them. CDR3 size: 15 residues. Germline loops: CDR1 SGHRS, CDR2 YFSETQ. The CDR3 region is CASSTDGTGEREAFF. The DNA for the CDR3 is TGCGCCAGCAGCACGGACGGTACTGGCGAAAGGGAAGCTTTCTTT.